This TCR beta chain was sequenced for a study of shared clonotypes between healthy human individuals. V lost 5 bases to trimming and J lost 5 bases, with 28 bases between them. The V gene's germline CDR1 is SEHNR and CDR2 FQNEAQ (reference sequence). This CDR3 region has 18 residues. TCRdb's copy holds only in-frame clones and misses some; the assay was immunoSEQ multiplex PCR. The table lists approximately 470,000 clones, approximately 84% of them singletons. This receptor was obtained from a woman between 40 and 55 years old in good health. Some clones in this sample may be carry-over from other donors' samples. The V call is TRBV7-9, the J call TRBJ2-7, with a tentative D call TRBD2 (6 bases). Sample: PBMCs. CDR3 sequence reads: CASSPLHRLEAVGDEQYF. The DNA of the CDR3 is TGTGCCAGCAGCCCACTACACCGACTAGAAGCGGTGGGTGACGAGCAGTACTTC. Based on the CDR3 plus reference TRBV7-9 and TRBJ2-7, the full variable domain is DTGVSQNPRHKITKRGQNVTFRCDPISEHNRLYWYRQTLGQGPEFLTYFQNEAQLEKSRLLSDRFSAERPKGSFSTLEIQRTEQGDSAMYLCASSPLHRLEAVGDEQYFGPGTRLTVT.